A selection of T cell receptor beta chains follows, all from one sample in a study of somatic mutations in cytotoxic T cells in rheumatoid arthritis. Generated by immunoSEQ multiplex PCR, the TCRdb table keeps only in-frame clones and is missing some. The data show under 20,000 clones, 65% to 80% seen once. The sequenced sample was CD8+ T cells sorted from blood. All receptors come from an adult with rheumatoid arthritis. Both conserved end residues are part of each CDR3. D genes are given only for firm matches. Where a row states a size, it is once, few, many or the class of an expanded clone; other rows omit it.

V gene,J gene,clone size,D gene,CDR3 DNA,CDR3 protein
TRBV4-2,TRBJ1-2,once,TRBD1,TGTGCCAGCAGCCAAGACTGGGGACAGGTCTCTAACTATGGCTACACCTTC,CASSQDWGQVSNYGYTF
TRBV4-1,TRBJ1-5,NA,TRBD1,TGCGCCAGCAGCCAGGGACAGGGAGGTATTCAGCCCCAGCATTTT,CASSQGQGGIQPQHF
TRBV5-4,TRBJ2-5,NA,NA,TGTGCCAGCAGCATGAAAGGCCAGACCCAGTACTTC,CASSMKGQTQYF
TRBV2,TRBJ1-1,NA,TRBD1,TGTGCCAGCAGCGCCGACAGGGTGAACACTGAAGCTTTCTTT,CASSADRVNTEAFF
TRBV12-5,TRBJ2-2,NA,TRBD2,TGTGCTAGTGGTTTCTATGTGGAGGTAGCGGGGAACGCGAACACCGGGGAGCTGTTTTTT,CASGFYVEVAGNANTGELFF
TRBV15,TRBJ1-5,NA,NA,TGTGCCACCAGCAGAGACAGGGGCAGCAATCAGCCCCAGCATTTT,CATSRDRGSNQPQHF
TRBV6-5,TRBJ2-5,NA,TRBD2,TGTGCCAGCAGGCGCCTACTAGCGACGCAAGAGACCCAGTACTTC,CASRRLLATQETQYF
TRBV28,TRBJ1-4,NA,NA,TGTGCCAGCAGCCCTCGAGGGGGGCTAAATGAAAAACTGTTTTTT,CASSPRGGLNEKLFF
TRBV9,TRBJ2-5,NA,TRBD1,TGTGCCAGCAGCGTAGGGACAGGGGATGGAGAGACCCAGTACTTC,CASSVGTGDGETQYF
TRBV6-1,TRBJ2-1,once,TRBD2,TGTGCCAGCAGTCCGGGGACTACCACCTACAATGAGCAGTTCTTC,CASSPGTTTYNEQFF
TRBV25-1,TRBJ1-2,few,TRBD1,TGTGCCAGCAGTGAGGACAGGGAGGATGGCTACACCTTC,CASSEDREDGYTF
TRBV11-3,TRBJ2-1,NA,TRBD2,TGTGCCAGCAGCTTAGACTTTAGCGGGAGGGAGTTCTTC,CASSLDFSGREFF
TRBV6-1,TRBJ1-1,few,NA,TGTGCCAGCAGTGAGTGGACAGTGAACACTGAAGCTTTCTTT,CASSEWTVNTEAFF
TRBV19,TRBJ1-6,NA,NA,TGTGCCACATCATTGTCGAGCTCCTATAATTCACCCCTCCACTTT,CATSLSSSYNSPLHF
TRBV11-3,TRBJ2-7,few,NA,TGTGCCAGCAGCTTGGGACTTACAGGCGAGCAGTACTTC,CASSLGLTGEQYF
TRBV19,TRBJ1-2,NA,NA,TGTGCCAGTAGGTCGCGATATGGCTACACCTTC,CASRSRYGYTF
TRBV11-3,TRBJ2-7,few,NA,TGTGCCAGCAGCTACGGGACTCTTGAGGAGCAGTACTTC,CASSYGTLEEQYF
TRBV11-3,TRBJ2-3,NA,NA,TGTGCCAGCAGCTCTCCTCTCGGAGATACGCAGTATTTT,CASSSPLGDTQYF
TRBV28,TRBJ2-7,NA,TRBD1,TGTGCCAGCAGTTTCTTAATCGAGGGGGCGGGTGAGCAGTACTTC,CASSFLIEGAGEQYF
TRBV28,TRBJ1-3,NA,NA,TGTGCCAGCAGTTTATGGTCCTTCTCTGGAAACACCATATATTTT,CASSLWSFSGNTIYF
TRBV29-1,TRBJ1-2,NA,NA,TGCAGCGTTGCCTCCCAAGGCGACTATGGCTACACCTTC,CSVASQGDYGYTF
TRBV11-3,TRBJ1-1,NA,NA,TGTGCCAGCAGCTACCGGGACCTAGGCACTGAAGCTTTCTTT,CASSYRDLGTEAFF
TRBV11-2,TRBJ1-4,NA,TRBD1,TGTGCCAGCAGCTTCTCCGGGACAGGGGGAGAAAAACTGTTTTTT,CASSFSGTGGEKLFF
TRBV4-1,TRBJ2-2,NA,NA,TGCGCCAGCAGCCGAGCCCTCGTTGAGCGCGCGAACACCGGGGAGCTGTTTTTT,CASSRALVERANTGELFF
TRBV19,TRBJ2-7,few,NA,TGTGCCAGTAGTATAGGTGGTCGGGGCGCACACTACGAGCAGTACTTC,CASSIGGRGAHYEQYF
TRBV7-6,TRBJ2-2,NA,NA,TGTGCCAGCAGCTTAGAGGCGCATCTTAACACCGGGGAGCTGTTTTTT,CASSLEAHLNTGELFF
TRBV2,TRBJ2-7,NA,NA,TGTGCCAGCAGCGACAGCAACTCCTACGAGCAGTACTTC,CASSDSNSYEQYF